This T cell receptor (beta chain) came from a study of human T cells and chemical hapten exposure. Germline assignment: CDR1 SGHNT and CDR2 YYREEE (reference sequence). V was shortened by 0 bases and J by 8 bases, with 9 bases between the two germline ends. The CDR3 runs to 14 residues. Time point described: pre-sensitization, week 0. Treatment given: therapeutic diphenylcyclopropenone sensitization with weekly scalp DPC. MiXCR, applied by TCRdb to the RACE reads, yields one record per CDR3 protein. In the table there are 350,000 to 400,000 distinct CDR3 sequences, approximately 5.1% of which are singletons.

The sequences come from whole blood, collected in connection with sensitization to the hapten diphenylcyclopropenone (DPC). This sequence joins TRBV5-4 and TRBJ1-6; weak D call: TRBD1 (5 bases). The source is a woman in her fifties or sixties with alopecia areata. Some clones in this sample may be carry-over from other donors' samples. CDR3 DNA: TGTGCCAGCAGCTTGGCCCAGGGCGATTCACCCCTCCACTTT. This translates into CASSLAQGDSPLHF.